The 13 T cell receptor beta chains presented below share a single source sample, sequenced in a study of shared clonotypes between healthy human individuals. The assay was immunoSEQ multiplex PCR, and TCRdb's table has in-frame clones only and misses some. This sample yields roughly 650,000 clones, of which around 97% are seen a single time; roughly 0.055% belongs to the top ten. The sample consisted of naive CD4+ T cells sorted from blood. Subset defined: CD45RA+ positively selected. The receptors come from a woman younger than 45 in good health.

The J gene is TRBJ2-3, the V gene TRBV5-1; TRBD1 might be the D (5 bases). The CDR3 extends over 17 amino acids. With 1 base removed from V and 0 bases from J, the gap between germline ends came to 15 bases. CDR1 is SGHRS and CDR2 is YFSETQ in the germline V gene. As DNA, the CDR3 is TGCGCCAGCAGCTTGAGGCTACAGGCGGATAGCACAGATACGCAGTATTTT. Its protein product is CASSLRLQADSTDTQYF.

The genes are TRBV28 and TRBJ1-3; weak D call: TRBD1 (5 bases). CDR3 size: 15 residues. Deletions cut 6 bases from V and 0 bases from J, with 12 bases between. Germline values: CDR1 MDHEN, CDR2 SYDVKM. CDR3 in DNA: TGTGCCAGCAGCCCCTCAGGGAGCTCTGGAAACACCATATATTTT. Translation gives CASSPSGSSGNTIYF.

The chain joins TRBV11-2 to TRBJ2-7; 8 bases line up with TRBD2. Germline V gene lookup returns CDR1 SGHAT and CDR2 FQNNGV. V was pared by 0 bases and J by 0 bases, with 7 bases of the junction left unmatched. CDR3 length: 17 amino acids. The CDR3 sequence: CASSLEVRGRPSYEQYF. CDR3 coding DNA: TGTGCCAGCAGCTTAGAAGTGCGCGGGAGGCCCTCCTACGAGCAGTACTTC.

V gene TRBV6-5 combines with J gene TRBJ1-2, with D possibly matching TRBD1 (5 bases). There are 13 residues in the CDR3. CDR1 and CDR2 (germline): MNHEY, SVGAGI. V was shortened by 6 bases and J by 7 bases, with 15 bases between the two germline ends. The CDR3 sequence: CASRPSGGGGYTF. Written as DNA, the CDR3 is TGTGCCAGCAGGCCCTCGGGGGGTGGTGGCTACACCTTC.

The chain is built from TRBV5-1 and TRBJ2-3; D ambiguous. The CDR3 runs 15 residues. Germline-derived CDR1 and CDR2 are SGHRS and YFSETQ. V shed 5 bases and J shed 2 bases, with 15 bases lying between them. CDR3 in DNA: TGCGCCAGCAGTCCAGGTGGGGAACCCACAGATACGCAGTATTTT. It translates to CASSPGGEPTDTQYF. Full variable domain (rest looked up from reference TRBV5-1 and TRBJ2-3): KAGVTQTPRYLIKTRGQQVTLSCSPISGHRSVSWYQQTPGQGLQFLFEYFSETQRNKGNFPGRFSGRQFSNSRSEMNVSTLELGDSALYLCASSPGGEPTDTQYFGPGTRLTVL.

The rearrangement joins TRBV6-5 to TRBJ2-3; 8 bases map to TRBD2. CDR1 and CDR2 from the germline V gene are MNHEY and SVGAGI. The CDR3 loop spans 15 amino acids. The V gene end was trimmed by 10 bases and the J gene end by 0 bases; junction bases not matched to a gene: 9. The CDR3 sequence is CATTGRGRSTDTQYF. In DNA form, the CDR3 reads TGTGCCACGACCGGGAGGGGCCGAAGCACAGATACGCAGTATTTT.

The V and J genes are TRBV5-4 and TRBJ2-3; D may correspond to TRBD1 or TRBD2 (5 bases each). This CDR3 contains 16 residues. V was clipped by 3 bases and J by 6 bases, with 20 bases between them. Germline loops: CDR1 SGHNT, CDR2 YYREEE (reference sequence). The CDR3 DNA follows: TGTGCCAGCAGCTCGGGACCAGCGGAGTCTTTCGATACGCAGTATTTT. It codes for CASSSGPAESFDTQYF.

Here the CDR3 reads CASSPAGWDGYTF. The CDR3 DNA is TGTGCCAGCTCACCAGCAGGATGGGATGGCTACACCTTC. The V call is TRBV18, the J call TRBJ1-2; D is undetermined. Germline assignment: CDR1 KGHSH and CDR2 LQKENI. The CDR3 spans 13 residues. V lost 2 bases and J 6 bases, leaving 10 bases between the germline ends.

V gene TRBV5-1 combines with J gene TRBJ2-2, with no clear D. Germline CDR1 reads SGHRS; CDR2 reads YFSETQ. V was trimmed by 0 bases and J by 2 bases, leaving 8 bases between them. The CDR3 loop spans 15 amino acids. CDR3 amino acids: CASSLGYQNTGELFF. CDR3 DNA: TGCGCCAGCAGCTTGGGCTACCAAAACACCGGGGAGCTGTTTTTT.

The CDR3 sequence: CAIRSGDTDTQYF. The CDR3 DNA sequence: TGTGCCATCAGAAGCGGGGACACAGATACGCAGTATTTT. The chain carries TRBV10-3 and TRBJ2-3; 7 nucleotides line up with TRBD2. Unmatched junction bases numbered 2, after V lost 6 bases and J lost 2 bases. CDR1 ENHRY and CDR2 SYGVKD come from the germline V gene. The CDR3 consists of 13 residues.

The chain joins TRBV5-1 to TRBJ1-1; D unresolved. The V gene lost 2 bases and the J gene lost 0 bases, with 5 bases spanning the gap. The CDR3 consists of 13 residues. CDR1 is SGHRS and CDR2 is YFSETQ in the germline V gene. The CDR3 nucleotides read TGCGCCAGCAGCTTCGAGATGAACACTGAAGCTTTCTTT. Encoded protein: CASSFEMNTEAFF.

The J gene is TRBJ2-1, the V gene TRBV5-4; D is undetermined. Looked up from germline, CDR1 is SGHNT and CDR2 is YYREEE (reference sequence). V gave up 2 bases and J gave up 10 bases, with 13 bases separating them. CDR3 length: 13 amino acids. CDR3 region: CASSFNGPQEQFF. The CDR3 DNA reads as TGTGCCAGCAGCTTTAATGGCCCTCAAGAGCAGTTCTTC.

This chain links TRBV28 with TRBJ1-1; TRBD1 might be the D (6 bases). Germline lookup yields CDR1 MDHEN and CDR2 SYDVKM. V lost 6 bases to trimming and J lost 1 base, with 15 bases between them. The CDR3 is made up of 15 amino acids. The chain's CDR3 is CASSPPGAGNTEAFF. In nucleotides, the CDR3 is TGTGCCAGCAGCCCCCCGGGGGCAGGGAACACTGAAGCTTTCTTT.